Listed below are T cell receptor delta chains from one sample, sequenced in a study of gamma-delta T cells after stem cell transplantation. TCRdb fed the RT-PCR reads into CATT to redo clone calling. This sample has over 2,500 delta-chain clones, with roughly 2% found just once. Source material: gamma-delta T cells. These receptors originate from a human donor. It is not recorded whose cells these are; they may come from a transplant donor. The CDR3 runs from the conserved cysteine through the conserved F or W. Each record gives: V gene, J gene, clone size, D gene, CDR3 DNA, CDR3 protein. The D gene is left open where the match is weak. Expanded clones are given a class, and other clones once, few, many or no size at all.

TRDV2,TRDJ1,-,-,TGTGCCCGTGACACGCTCAGGGGGGACTTTCCCTTAACCGATAAACTCATCTTT,CARDTLRGDFPLTDKLIF
TRDV1,TRDJ1,few,TRDD3,TGTGCTCTTGGGGGGCGAAGGGGCATGTACTGGGGGACTCAGGAACCCTATACCGATAAACTCATCTTT,CALGGRRGMYWGTQEPYTDKLIF
TRDV2,TRDJ2,few,-,TGTGCCTGTGACCGATTACTGGAGGATACCGGGACAGCACAACTCTTCTTT,CACDRLLEDTGTAQLFF
TRDV2,TRDJ3,medium-sized,TRDD3,TGTGCCTGTGACACCACCGGCACTGGGGGATCCGGTCGGTCCTGGGACACCCGACAGATGTTTTTC,CACDTTGTGGSGRSWDTRQMFF
TRDV2,TRDJ1,-,TRDD3,TGTGCCTGTGACGTTCTAAACCATGGGGGAGCCGGGGCTCCGAACACCAATAAACTCATCTTT,CACDVLNHGGAGAPNTNKLIF
TRDV2,TRDJ1,few,TRDD3,TGTGCCTGTGACACCATTGGGGGATCAACCGATAAACTCATCTTT,CACDTIGGSTDKLIF
TRDV2,TRDJ1,large,TRDD3,TGTGCCTGTGACAGAGTCCCTACTGGGGGATTTGACTTGGATAAACTCATCTTT,CACDRVPTGGFDLDKLIF
TRDV1,TRDJ2,medium-sized,TRDD3,TGTGCTCTTGGGGACCCCTGCCTTCGGACGGCGGTCTGGGGGATTTGCCCGGGACGCGCACAACTCTTCTTT,CALGDPCLRTAVWGICPGRAQLFF
TRDV2,TRDJ3,few,TRDD3,TGTGCCTGTGACGCACTGGGGGATACCGCACAGTCCTGGGACACCCGACAGATGTTTTTC,CACDALGDTAQSWDTRQMFF
TRDV2,TRDJ1,medium-sized,TRDD3,TGTGCCTGTGACACAGTATTCCGACTGGGGGCTAACACCGATAAACTCATCTTT,CACDTVFRLGANTDKLIF
TRDV2,TRDJ2,medium-sized,-,TGTGCCTGTGACACCGTGGGTCTAGGTGGGGGGGAGACAGCACAACTCTTCTTT,CACDTVGLGGGETAQLFF
TRDV2,TRDJ1,large,TRDD3,TGTGCCTGTGACGCCTTACTGGGGGATACCCGGAAACTCATCTTT,CACDALLGDTRKLIF
TRDV2,TRDJ1,-,-,TGTGCCTGTGACAAGGTGGGGGTCGCCGATAAACTCATCTTT,CACDKVGVADKLIF
TRDV2,TRDJ1,medium-sized,TRDD3,TGTGCCTGTGACCCCCTGGGGGAAAACACCGATAAACTCATCTTT,CACDPLGENTDKLIF
TRDV2,TRDJ3,medium-sized,TRDD3,TGTGCCTGTGATTACACCCCTGGGGGACCATTCACCCGACAGATGTTTTTC,CACDYTPGGPFTRQMFF
TRDV2,TRDJ1,large,TRDD3,TGTGCCTGTGACACGGTGGGGATACAGGGGGACACCGATAAACTCATCTTT,CACDTVGIQGDTDKLIF
TRDV2,TRDJ1,medium-sized,TRDD3,TGTGCCTGTGACAGACTGGGGGATACGCAAACCGATAAACTCATCTTT,CACDRLGDTQTDKLIF
TRDV2,TRDJ1,large,TRDD3,TGTGCCTGTGACACCTTGAGTACTGGGGGATACAACGATAAACTCATCTTT,CACDTLSTGGYNDKLIF
TRDV2,TRDJ1,few,TRDD3,TGTGCCTGTGACACCGTATCTGGGGGAAACCGCCGGTACACCGATAAACTCATCTTT,CACDTVSGGNRRYTDKLIF
TRDV2,TRDJ1,medium-sized,TRDD3,TGTGCCTGTGACATGCTGGGGGTTAACACCGATAAACTCATCTTT,CACDMLGVNTDKLIF
TRDV2,TRDJ1,medium-sized,TRDD3,TGTGCCTGTGACACTCTAATTACTGGGGGATACGGGCTTGGCACCGATAAACTCATCTTT,CACDTLITGGYGLGTDKLIF
TRDV2,TRDJ1,once,TRDD3,TGTGCCTGTGACCTACTGGGGGAAACGAGATTAACCGATAAACTCATCTTT,CACDLLGETRLTDKLIF
TRDV2,TRDJ1,large,TRDD3,TGTGCCTGTGACGGCCTTGACCGGGGGATACGCAACACCGATAAACTCATCTTT,CACDGLDRGIRNTDKLIF